The 20 T cell receptor gamma chains given below trace back to one sample, sequenced in a study of Vγ9Vδ2 T cells in congenital toxoplasmosis. cDNA was made by template-switch reverse transcription with TRGC- and TRDC-specific primers in one tube. The TRGC primer was designed to bind both TRGC1 and TRGC2 constant genes. TCRdb re-called the reads using CATT. The sample totals roughly 93 gamma-chain clones. The sample taken for sequencing was gamma-delta T cells from blood. The receptors were gathered from a child under 10 years old born to a mother with Toxoplasma gondii infection during pregnancy, either congenitally infected or uninfected (not recorded which).

To note about this clone: The likely explanation is a read error, given a far larger clone one base away. The chain links TRGV9 to TRGJP1. This CDR3 region has 15 residues. Losses at the gene ends were 1 base for V and 9 bases for J; bases not matched to a gene: 11. Germline CDR1 reads GITISATS; CDR2 reads ISYDGTV (reference sequence). CDR3 nucleotides: TGTGCCTTGTGGGAGGTCCGGGATACTCGTTGGTTCAAGATATTT. Protein: CALWEVRDTRWFKIF.

This clone has only a few counts. A read error likely explains why the TCRdb protein, taken from a much larger clone, differs from this DNA's translation at residue 7; the protein shown is translated from the DNA. The chain uses TRGV3 and TRGJP2. The V gene's germline CDR1 is VTNTFY and CDR2 YDVSTARD (reference sequence). The trim removed 0 bases at V and 0 bases at J, leaving 4 bases unmatched. The CDR3 length is 16 residues. CDR3 in DNA: TGTGCCACCTGGGACAGGACTGATAGTAGTGATTGGATCAAGACGTTT. Translating it yields CATWDRTDSSDWIKTF.

This chain uses TRGV10 with TRGJP1. TRGV10 is classed as an ORF, of uncertain function. After removal of 8 bases from V and 6 bases from J, the junction contained 10 bases not matched to a gene. This CDR3 is built from 14 residues. The CDR3 sequence is CAAWDEGAGWFKIF. CDR3 coding DNA: TGTGCTGCGTGGGATGAGGGGGCTGGTTGGTTCAAGATATTT.

Comments on this clone: The protein given by TCRdb reflects a much larger clone and differs at residue 4 from this DNA's translation, likely from a read error; the protein shown is the DNA's translation. V is TRGV4 and J is TRGJP1. In germline, CDR1 is EGSTGY, CDR2 YDSYTSSV. The CDR3 has 11 residues. The CDR3 protein is CATGDGWFKIF. Here the CDR3 DNA reads TGTGCCACCGGGGATGGTTGGTTCAAGATATTT.

For this clone: It is likely a read error: a sequence one base away is far more abundant. The same CDR3 also results from other DNA sequences found in this sample. V and J are TRGV9 and TRGJ1 or TRGJ2. This CDR3 has 16 residues. CDR1 and CDR2 (germline): GITISATS, ISYDGTV (reference sequence). This CDR3 reads CALWEVRFSNYYKKLF. Written as DNA, the CDR3 is TGTGCCCTGTGGGAGGTGCGTTTTTCGAATTATTATAAGAAACTCTTT.

In its sample, this clone ranks as hyperexpanded. The J gene is TRGJP1, the V gene TRGV10. Being an ORF, TRGV10 has a function that is uncertain. This CDR3 region has 16 residues. The junction had 10 bases not matched to a gene; V was cut back by 8 bases and J by 0 bases. CDR3 region: CAAWDSNDTTGWFKIF. CDR3 DNA: TGTGCTGCGTGGGATTCCAATGATACCACTGGTTGGTTCAAGATATTT.

This clone has a handful of counts. The protein TCRdb lists belongs to a much larger clone and differs from this DNA's translation at residue 6, which points to a read error; the protein shown is made from the DNA. This sequence joins TRGV5 and TRGJP2. The CDR3 runs to 16 residues. After removal of 3 bases from V and 0 bases from J, the junction contained 7 bases not matched to a gene. The germline CDR1 and CDR2 sequences are VINAFY and YDVSNSKD. The CDR3 DNA is TGTGCCACCTGGGACGGGTCTGATAGTAGTGATTGGATCAAGACGTTT. Amino acid sequence: CATWDGSDSSDWIKTF.

This clone was seen a handful of times. TCRdb attributes to this sequence the protein of a much larger clone, which differs from the DNA translation at residue 10; a read error is likely, and the protein displayed is translated from the DNA. The chain recombines TRGV4 with TRGJ1 or TRGJ2. The germline gives CDR1 EGSTGY, CDR2 YDSYTSSV. The CDR3 consists of 12 residues. The CDR3 sequence: CATWEGGYKELF. The CDR3 nucleotides read TGTGCCACCTGGGAAGGAGGTTATAAGGAACTCTTT.

Points on this clone: This DNA translates differently at residue 4 from the TCRdb protein, which is that of a much larger clone; a read error is likely, and the protein shown is the DNA's own translation. V usage is TRGV2 and J usage is TRGJ1 or TRGJ2. The CDR3 totals 13 residues. Germline V CDR1 and CDR2: EGSNGY, YDSYNSKV. The CDR3 DNA sequence: TGTGCCACCTGTGACGGCCGCTCTTATAAGAAACTCTTT. Amino acid sequence: CATCDGRSYKKLF.

This clone appeared a few times. This likely traces to a read error, being one base from a far larger clone. Distinct nucleotide sequences in the sample also encode this CDR3. This rearrangement joins TRGV10 to TRGJ1 or TRGJ2. TRGV10 falls under the ORF class, with uncertain function. The CDR3 runs 13 residues. The CDR3 nucleotides read TGTGCAGCGTGGGGTACGAATTATTATAAGAAACTCTTT. It is translated as CAAWGTNYYKKLF.

On this clone: A far larger clone lies a single base away; this is likely a read error. At the DNA level, this CDR3 is encoded by other sequences in the same sample as well. The rearrangement joins TRGV5 to TRGJP2. The CDR3 is 16 amino acids. Germline-derived CDR1 and CDR2 are VINAFY and YDVSNSKD. The CDR3 protein is CATWDRSDSSDWIKTF. DNA for the CDR3: TGTGCCACCTGGGACAGGTCTGATAGTAGTGACTGGATCAAGACGTTT.

Worth noting for this clone: The TCRdb protein, from a much larger clone, departs from this DNA's translation at residue 9, likely by read error; the protein shown derives from the DNA. V is TRGV9 and J is TRGJP. The CDR3 sequence is 16 residues long. Germline lookup yields CDR1 GITISATS and CDR2 ISYDGTV (reference sequence). The CDR3 nucleotides read TGTGCCTTGTGGGAGGTGCAAGAGTCGGGCAAAAAAATCAAGGTATTT. Residues: CALWEVQESGKKIKVF.

This clone was found a few times. A read error is the likely source, as a far larger clone sits one nucleotide away. Other DNA sequences in the same sample also yield this CDR3. V gene TRGV9 combines with J gene TRGJP. CDR1 GITISATS and CDR2 ISYDGTV come from the germline V gene (reference sequence). There are 16 residues in the CDR3. J lost 7 bases, V lost 0 bases, and 3 bases had no gene match. The CDR3 here is CALWEVQELGKKIKVF. CDR3 coding DNA: TGTGCCTTGTGGGAGGTGCAGGAGTTGGGCAAAAAAATCAAGGTATTT.

The J gene corresponds to TRGJP2; a V gene call is absent. The CDR3 is made up of 10 amino acids. The CDR3 reads CASSDWIKTF. CDR3 DNA sequence: TGTGCTAGTAGTGATTGGATCAAGACGTTT.

This clone is hyperexpanded. Other DNA sequences within the sample encode an identical CDR3. The chain links TRGV10 to TRGJ1 or TRGJ2. TRGV10 is recorded as an ORF, its role being uncertain. This CDR3 has 13 residues. The V and J ends lost 8 bases and 0 bases, in that order; junction bases with no gene match: 5. CDR3 nucleotide sequence: TGTGCTGCGTGGGGTACGAATTATTATAAGAAACTCTTT. Translating it yields CAAWGTNYYKKLF.

A note on this clone: TCRdb attributes to this sequence the protein of a much larger clone, which differs from the DNA translation at residue 3; a read error is likely, and the protein displayed is translated from the DNA. The rearrangement uses TRGV9 and TRGJ1 or TRGJ2. CDR1 and CDR2 from the germline V gene are GITISATS and ISYDGTV (reference sequence). The CDR3 loop spans 11 amino acids. CDR3 in DNA: TGTGCCTCGTGGGAGGTGCACGGGAAACTCTTT. This encodes CASWEVHGKLF.

This clone was recorded a few times. The protein held in TCRdb is that of a much larger clone and does not match this DNA's translation at residue 2, likely because of a read error; the protein shown is translated from the DNA. V and J are TRGV9 and TRGJP. The CDR3 contains 16 residues. Germline CDR1 reads GITISATS; CDR2 reads ISYDGTV (reference sequence). The CDR3 protein is CTLWEVQELGKKIKVF. DNA for the CDR3: TGTACCTTGTGGGAGGTGCAAGAGTTGGGCAAAAAAATCAAGGTATTT.

This clone is labeled as hyperexpanded (1% or more). The sample carries other DNA sequences with the same CDR3. The chain uses TRGV2 and TRGJ1 or TRGJ2. From germline, CDR1 is EGSNGY and CDR2 YDSYNSKV. The CDR3 extends over 13 amino acids. V lost 1 base and J lost 6; bases outside the gene matches: 6. For the CDR3, the DNA is TGTGCCACCTGGGACGGCCGCTCTTATAAGAAACTCTTT. Protein sequence: CATWDGRSYKKLF.

Relative to its sample, this clone is hyperexpanded. The same CDR3 is also encoded by other DNA sequences in this sample. V gene TRGV4 combines with J gene TRGJP1. Germline lookup yields CDR1 EGSTGY and CDR2 YDSYTSSV. The CDR3 contains 11 residues. V was clipped by 1 base and J by 10 bases; unmatched bases: 0. The CDR3 reads CATWDGWFKIF. The CDR3 DNA sequence: TGTGCCACCTGGGATGGTTGGTTCAAGATATTT.

For this clone: The TCRdb protein comes from a much larger clone and disagrees with this DNA's translation at residue 3, likely due to a read error; the protein given here is derived from the DNA. This rearrangement joins TRGV8 to TRGJP1. CDR3 length: 11 amino acids. Germline V lookup: CDR1 VENAVY, CDR2 YDSYNSRV. CDR3 in amino acids: CAPWIGWFKIF. In DNA form, the CDR3 reads TGTGCCCCCTGGATTGGTTGGTTCAAGATATTT.